Listed below are T cell receptor beta chains from one sample, sequenced in a study of blood T cell repertoires in COVID-19. Measured with immunoSEQ multiplex PCR; TCRdb has only the in-frame clones, and not every one. The sample lists around 360,000 clones, roughly 84% occurring once. Sequencing used PBMCs or T cells enriched from blood (not recorded which). These receptors all stem from a young woman who had recovered from COVID-19. Both conserved end residues are part of each CDR3. D genes are given only for firm matches. Not every row has a clone size; where given, it reads once, few, many or a size class.

-	TRBV19	TRBJ2-7	-	CASSISLARYYEQYF	TGTGCCAGTAGTATATCCCTAGCGCGGTACTACGAGCAGTACTTC
TRBD2	TRBV10-3	TRBJ2-7	once	CAISSTSGLAANYEQYF	TGTGCCATCAGTTCAACTTCGGGACTAGCGGCTAACTACGAGCAGTACTTC
-	TRBV4-1	TRBJ1-4	-	CASSQQFARGEKLFF	TGCGCCAGCAGCCAACAGTTTGCAAGGGGTGAAAAACTGTTTTTT
TRBD2	TRBV19	TRBJ2-6	few	CASTPVGLAGASSGANVLTF	TGTGCCAGTACCCCCGTTGGGCTAGCGGGAGCTAGCTCTGGGGCCAACGTCCTGACTTTC
-	TRBV7-3	TRBJ2-1	-	CASSLFGGLDNEQFF	TGTGCCAGCAGCTTATTTGGGGGGTTGGACAATGAGCAGTTCTTC
-	TRBV9	TRBJ2-7	-	CASSVGGGARSYEQYF	TGTGCCAGCAGCGTAGGAGGGGGGGCTAGGTCCTACGAGCAGTACTTC
-	TRBV5-1	TRBJ1-1	-	CASSLGRPVDTEAFF	TGCGCCAGCAGCTTGGGCAGGCCAGTGGACACTGAAGCTTTCTTT
-	TRBV24-1	TRBJ2-3	-	CATSDSPTGFRTDTQYF	TGTGCCACCAGTGATTCCCCCACAGGGTTTAGGACAGATACGCAGTATTTT
-	TRBV30	TRBJ1-1	-	CAWSRANTEAFF	TGTGCCTGGAGTAGAGCGAACACTGAAGCTTTCTTT
TRBD1	TRBV10-3	TRBJ1-1	-	CAISENRGRWEAFF	TGTGCCATCAGTGAGAACAGGGGGCGGTGGGAAGCTTTCTTT
TRBD1	TRBV10-3	TRBJ2-6	-	CAISDLGQRYVLTF	TGTGCCATCAGTGACCTGGGACAGAGGTACGTCCTGACTTTC
-	TRBV15	TRBJ2-1	-	CATSPGGTSNEQFF	TGTGCCACCAGTCCCGGGGGTACGAGCAATGAGCAGTTCTTC
TRBD1	TRBV2	TRBJ1-1	-	CASSGTGGPLGNRAEAFF	TGTGCCAGCAGCGGGACAGGGGGCCCGTTAGGGAACAGGGCTGAAGCTTTCTTT
-	TRBV24-1	TRBJ1-1	-	CATSDSERGGTEAFF	TGTGCCACCAGTGATTCCGAGAGGGGGGGTACTGAAGCTTTCTTT
TRBD1	TRBV27	TRBJ2-3	-	CASSLGQGVTDTQYF	TGTGCCAGCAGTTTAGGACAGGGGGTCACAGATACGCAGTATTTT
TRBD1	TRBV5-6	TRBJ2-7	-	CASSWPDRGYEQYF	TGTGCCAGCAGCTGGCCGGACAGGGGCTACGAGCAGTACTTC
-	TRBV15	TRBJ2-1	-	CATSRGPGGQFF	TGTGCCACCTCCCGGGGCCCCGGGGGACAGTTCTTC
TRBD2	TRBV5-4	TRBJ2-3	-	CASSAGERGTTDTQYF	TGTGCCAGCAGCGCCGGCGAGCGGGGGACCACAGATACGCAGTATTTT
TRBD2	TRBV19	TRBJ2-1	-	CASSNLAGVHNEQFF	TGTGCCAGTAGTAACCTAGCGGGAGTGCACAATGAGCAGTTCTTC
TRBD1	TRBV2	TRBJ1-6	once	CASRGGDRGVDSPLHF	TGTGCCAGCAGGGGAGGGGACAGGGGTGTGGATTCACCCCTCCACTTT
TRBD1	TRBV4-1	TRBJ1-6	-	CASSQAQGDAYNSPLHF	TGCGCCAGCAGCCAAGCCCAGGGGGATGCCTATAATTCACCCCTCCACTTT
-	TRBV5-1	TRBJ1-2	-	CASSPEQANYGYTF	TGCGCCAGCAGCCCGGAACAGGCTAACTATGGCTACACCTTC
TRBD1	TRBV2	TRBJ2-7	once	CASKTRDSSYEQYF	TGTGCCAGCAAGACCCGGGACAGTTCCTACGAGCAGTACTTC
-	TRBV11-2	TRBJ1-1	-	CASSLDRQTEAFF	TGTGCCAGCAGCTTAGACCGACAAACTGAAGCTTTCTTT
-	TRBV7-9	TRBJ1-4	-	CASSSGDGSNEKLFF	TGTGCCAGCAGCTCAGGGGATGGGTCTAATGAAAAACTGTTTTTT
TRBD2	TRBV7-6	TRBJ2-2	once	CASSFSPVAGDTNTGELFF	TGTGCCAGCAGCTTCTCTCCCGTAGCGGGCGACACGAACACCGGGGAGCTGTTTTTT
-	TRBV5-1	TRBJ1-1	-	CASSFSPNTEAFF	TGCGCCAGCAGCTTTAGTCCGAACACTGAAGCTTTCTTT
-	TRBV4-2	TRBJ2-7	few	CASSQEGGYEQYF	TGTGCCAGCAGCCAAGAAGGAGGCTACGAGCAGTACTTC
-	TRBV27	TRBJ2-3	-	CASSSLAVSTDTQYF	TGTGCCAGCAGTTCACTAGCCGTTAGCACAGATACGCAGTATTTT
TRBD1	TRBV4-2	TRBJ2-7	-	CASSHPTGGLSEQYF	TGTGCCAGCAGCCACCCGACAGGGGGCCTTAGCGAGCAGTACTTC
TRBD2	TRBV7-9	TRBJ2-5	-	CASSLVGGRTQTQYF	TGTGCCAGCAGCTTAGTGGGCGGGAGGACCCAGACCCAGTACTTC
TRBD1	TRBV7-9	TRBJ1-1	few	CASSLVQGAEAFF	TGTGCCAGCAGCTTAGTCCAGGGGGCTGAAGCTTTCTTT
-	TRBV5-1	TRBJ1-2	-	CASSLAGDQTNYGYTF	TGCGCCAGCAGCTTGGCAGGGGACCAAACTAACTATGGCTACACCTTC
-	TRBV27	TRBJ2-7	-	CASSPRGVNYEQYF	TGTGCCAGCAGTCCCCGAGGAGTGAACTACGAGCAGTACTTC
TRBD1	TRBV6-1	TRBJ1-5	-	CASSETGGGYQPQHF	TGTGCCAGCAGTGAAACAGGGGGCGGCTATCAGCCCCAGCATTTT
TRBD2	TRBV27	TRBJ2-5	-	CASSTLAGVETQYF	TGTGCCAGCAGTACCTTAGCGGGAGTAGAGACCCAGTACTTC
TRBD2	TRBV7-2	TRBJ2-1	-	CASSYPEGAGAYNEQFF	TGTGCCAGCAGCTACCCCGAGGGAGCGGGGGCTTACAATGAGCAGTTCTTC
-	TRBV28	TRBJ2-3	-	CASSSSGGAGDTQYF	TGTGCCAGCAGTTCATCCGGAGGGGCGGGAGATACGCAGTATTTT
TRBD2	TRBV5-6	TRBJ2-7	-	CASSLGRGGSAYEQYF	TGTGCCAGCAGCTTGGGGCGGGGAGGGTCGGCCTACGAGCAGTACTTC
-	TRBV2	TRBJ2-1	-	CASSLRRSGVKDNEQFF	TGTGCCAGCAGTCTTCGCCGGTCAGGGGTTAAAGACAATGAGCAGTTCTTC
-	TRBV28	TRBJ2-7	once	CASSSNTPYEQYF	TGTGCCAGCAGTTCAAACACCCCCTACGAGCAGTACTTC
TRBD1	TRBV11-2	TRBJ2-3	-	CASSQDRGPPDTQYF	TGTGCCAGCAGCCAAGACAGGGGCCCCCCAGATACGCAGTATTTT
TRBD2	TRBV5-6	TRBJ2-1	-	CASSGLAGGNEQFF	TGTGCCAGCAGCGGGCTAGCGGGAGGCAATGAGCAGTTCTTC
-	TRBV27	TRBJ2-3	-	CASSFDRSTDTQYF	TGTGCCAGCAGTTTTGACAGAAGCACAGATACGCAGTATTTT
-	TRBV29-1	TRBJ2-5	-	CSVFELSGFRGKTQYF	TGCAGCGTTTTTGAACTTTCGGGGTTTCGAGGAAAGACCCAGTACTTC
TRBD2	TRBV5-1	TRBJ2-1	few	CASSADREANNEQFF	TGCGCCAGCAGCGCCGATCGGGAGGCAAACAATGAGCAGTTCTTC
-	TRBV21-1	TRBJ1-4	few	CASSKAGTGNEKLFF	TGTGCCAGCAGCAAAGCCGGGACAGGTAATGAAAAACTGTTTTTT
TRBD2	TRBV2	TRBJ2-1	-	CASSEEAGAYNEQFF	TGTGCCAGCAGTGAAGAAGCGGGGGCCTACAATGAGCAGTTCTTC
-	TRBV7-9	TRBJ2-3	-	CASSPRLRPQYF	TGTGCCAGCAGCCCGAGACTTAGGCCGCAGTATTTT
-	TRBV5-1	TRBJ2-1	-	CASTFTQGNEQFF	TGCGCCAGCACTTTTACCCAGGGGAATGAGCAGTTCTTC
TRBD2	TRBV11-2	TRBJ2-7	once	CASSLPPTSGGPYEQYF	TGTGCCAGCAGCTTACCTCCTACTAGCGGGGGCCCTTACGAGCAGTACTTC
TRBD1	TRBV7-9	TRBJ2-1	-	CASSYGQDGEDEQFF	TGTGCCAGCAGTTACGGACAGGACGGAGAGGATGAGCAGTTCTTC
-	TRBV28	TRBJ2-7	few	CASRETEYEQYF	TGTGCCAGCAGGGAGACAGAGTACGAGCAGTACTTC
TRBD1	TRBV6-5	TRBJ1-6	many	CASSTWTGYSPLHF	TGTGCCAGCAGTACTTGGACAGGGTATTCACCCCTCCACTTT